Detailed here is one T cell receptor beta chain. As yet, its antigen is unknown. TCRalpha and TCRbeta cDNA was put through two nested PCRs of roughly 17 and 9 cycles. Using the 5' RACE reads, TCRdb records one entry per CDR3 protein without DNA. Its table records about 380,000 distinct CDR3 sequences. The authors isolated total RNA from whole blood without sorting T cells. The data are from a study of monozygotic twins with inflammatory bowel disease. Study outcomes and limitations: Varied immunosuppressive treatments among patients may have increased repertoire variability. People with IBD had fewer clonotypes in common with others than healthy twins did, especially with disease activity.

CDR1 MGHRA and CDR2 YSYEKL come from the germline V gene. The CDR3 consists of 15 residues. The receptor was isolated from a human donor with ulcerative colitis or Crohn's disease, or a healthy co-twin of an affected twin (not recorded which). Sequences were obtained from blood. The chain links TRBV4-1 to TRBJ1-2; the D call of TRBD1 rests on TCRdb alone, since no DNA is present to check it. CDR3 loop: CASSIGTVANYGYTF.